A single T cell receptor (beta chain) is shown here with its context. Its antigen is still unknown. This record comes from a study of graft-versus-host responses after intestinal transplantation. Study summary: Anti-thymocyte globulin served as induction for all recipients, who then took tacrolimus and steroids for roughly 3 years. Study outcomes and limitations: The highest levels of circulating GvH clones went along with early declines in HvG clones after transplant. Subjects displaying graft-donor T cell macrochimerism possessed elevated graft-versus-host to host-versus-graft clonal ratios inside allografts. Among recipient marrow samples, GvH clones were found; some appeared first in ileum or blood.

Between the trimmed V and J ends, which lost 0 bases and 4 bases, there was a span of 13 bases. Germline loops: CDR1 LNHDA, CDR2 SQIVND (reference sequence). The CDR3 spans 16 residues. Generated by immunoSEQ multiplex PCR, the TCRdb table keeps only in-frame clones and is missing some. The sample includes approximately 90,000 clones, just over 90% seen only once; the top ten take about 6.3%. Source: unstimulated CD8+ T cells sorted from spleen or lymph node cells, taken before intestinal transplant. V gene TRBV19 combines with J gene TRBJ1-5; possible D gene TRBD1, 5 bases. The source of this sequence is a human donor who received an intestinal transplant. For the CDR3, the DNA is TGTGCCAGTAGTATAGATCCTGGGGCTCGGAATCAGCCCCAGCATTTT. Translation: CASSIDPGARNQPQHF. Full variable domain (remainder filled in from reference TRBV19 and TRBJ1-5): DGGITQSPKYLFRKEGQNVTLSCEQNLNHDAMYWYRQDPGQGLRLIYYSQIVNDFQKGDIAEGYSVSREKKESFPLTVTSAQKNPTAFYLCASSIDPGARNQPQHFGDGTRLSIL.